This T cell receptor beta chain was sequenced in a study of blood T cell repertoires in COVID-19. CDR3 length: 14 amino acids. V lost 0 bases and J lost 0, with 3 bases in between. Germline-derived CDR1 and CDR2 are LNHDA and SQIVND (reference sequence). Here immunoSEQ multiplex PCR was the method, and the copy in TCRdb shows in-frame clones only, minus some. Among 50,000 to 60,000 clones listed, 90% were seen once. This TCR was sampled from a woman aged 80 or over with acute or convalescent COVID-19. The source material was peripheral blood. V and J are TRBV19 and TRBJ1-5; no firm D call. CDR3 bases: TGTGCCAGTAGTATAGATCATAGCAATCAGCCCCAGCATTTT. It codes for CASSIDHSNQPQHF.